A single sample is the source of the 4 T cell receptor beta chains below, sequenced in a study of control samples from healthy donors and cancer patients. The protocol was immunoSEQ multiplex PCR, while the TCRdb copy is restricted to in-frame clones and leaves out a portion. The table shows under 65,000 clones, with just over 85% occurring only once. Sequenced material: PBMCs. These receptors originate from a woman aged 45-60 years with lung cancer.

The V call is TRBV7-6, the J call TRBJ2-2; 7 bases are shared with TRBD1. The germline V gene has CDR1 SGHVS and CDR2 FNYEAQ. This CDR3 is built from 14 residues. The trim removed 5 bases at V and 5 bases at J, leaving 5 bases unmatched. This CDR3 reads CASSTQQGTGELFF. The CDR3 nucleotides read TGTGCCAGCAGCACCCAACAGGGGACCGGGGAGCTGTTTTTT. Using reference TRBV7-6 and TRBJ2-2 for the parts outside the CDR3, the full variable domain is GAGVSQSPRYKVTKRGQDVALRCDPISGHVSLYWYRQALGQGPEFLTYFNYEAQQDKSGLPNDRFSAERPEGSISTLTIQRTEQRDSAMYRCASSTQQGTGELFFGEGSRLTVL.

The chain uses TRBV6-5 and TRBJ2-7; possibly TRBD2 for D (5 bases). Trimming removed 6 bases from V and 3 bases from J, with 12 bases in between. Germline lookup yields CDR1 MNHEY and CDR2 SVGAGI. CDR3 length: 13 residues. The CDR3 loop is CASSRGRDYEQYF. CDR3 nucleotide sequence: TGTGCCAGCAGCCGAGGACGGGACTACGAGCAGTACTTC.

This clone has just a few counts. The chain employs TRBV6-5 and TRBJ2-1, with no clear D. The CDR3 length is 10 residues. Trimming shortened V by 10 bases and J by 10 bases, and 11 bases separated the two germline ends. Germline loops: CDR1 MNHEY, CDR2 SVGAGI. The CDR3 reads CATRASEQFF. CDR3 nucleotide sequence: TGTGCCACCCGGGCCAGCGAGCAGTTCTTC.

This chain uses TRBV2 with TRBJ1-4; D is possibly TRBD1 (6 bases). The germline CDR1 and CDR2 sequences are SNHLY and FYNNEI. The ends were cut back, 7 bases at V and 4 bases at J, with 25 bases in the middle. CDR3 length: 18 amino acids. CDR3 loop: CASKSGTSRKAINEKLFF. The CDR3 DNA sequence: TGTGCCAGCAAATCCGGGACAAGCCGAAAAGCTATTAATGAAAAACTGTTTTTT.